The present entry profiles one T cell receptor beta chain with its context. Its antigen is still unknown. TCRdb used MiXCR to reprocess the 5' RACE reads, holding one entry per CDR3 protein. The sample holds 150,000 or so distinct CDR3 sequences; under 35% are singletons and the top ten take 4.5% to 6%. This entry comes from a study of CD8 T cells in ankylosing spondylitis. The study, taken as a whole, reports: Apparently characteristic of ankylosing spondylitis blood was a TCR beta motif (about 8 highly homologous variants).

The CDR3 loop spans 12 amino acids. Germline assignment: CDR1 LNHNV and CDR2 YYDKDF (reference sequence). V lost 0 bases to trimming and J lost 5 bases, with 5 bases between them. Sequenced material: synovial fluid, either unsorted or a sorted T cell fraction (not recorded which). The receptor was derived from a male donor with ankylosing spondylitis. The chain uses TRBV15 and TRBJ2-7; D is ambiguous. In DNA, the CDR3 is TGTGCCACCAGCAGAGATAACCACGAGCAGTACTTC. This encodes CATSRDNHEQYF.